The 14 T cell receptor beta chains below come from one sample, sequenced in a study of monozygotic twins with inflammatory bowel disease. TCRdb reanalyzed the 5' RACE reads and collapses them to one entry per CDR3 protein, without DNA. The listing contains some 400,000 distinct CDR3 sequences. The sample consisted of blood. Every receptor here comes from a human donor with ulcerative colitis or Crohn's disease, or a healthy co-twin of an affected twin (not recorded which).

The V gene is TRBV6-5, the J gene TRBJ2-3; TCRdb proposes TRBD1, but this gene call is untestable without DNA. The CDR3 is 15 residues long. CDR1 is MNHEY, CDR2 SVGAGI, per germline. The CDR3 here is CASSYGGGITDTQYF.

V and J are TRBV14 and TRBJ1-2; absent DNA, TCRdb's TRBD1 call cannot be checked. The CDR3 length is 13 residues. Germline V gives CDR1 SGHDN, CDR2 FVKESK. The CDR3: CASSPLRLSGYTF.

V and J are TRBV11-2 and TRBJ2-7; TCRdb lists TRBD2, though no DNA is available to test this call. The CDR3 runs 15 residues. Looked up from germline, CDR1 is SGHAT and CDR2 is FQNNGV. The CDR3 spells CASSLDRGPNYEQYF.

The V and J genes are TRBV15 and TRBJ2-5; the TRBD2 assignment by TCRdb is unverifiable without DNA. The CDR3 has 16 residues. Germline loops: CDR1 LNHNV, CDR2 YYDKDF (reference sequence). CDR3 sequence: CATSSPSGGIQETQYF.

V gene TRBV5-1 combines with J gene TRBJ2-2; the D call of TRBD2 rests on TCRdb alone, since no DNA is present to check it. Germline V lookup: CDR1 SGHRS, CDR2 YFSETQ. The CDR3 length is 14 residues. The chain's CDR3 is CASSFLREAGELFF.

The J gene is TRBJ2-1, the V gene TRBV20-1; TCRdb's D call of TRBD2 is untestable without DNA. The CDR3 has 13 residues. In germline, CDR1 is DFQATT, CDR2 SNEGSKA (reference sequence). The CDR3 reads CSAPGRESNEQFF.

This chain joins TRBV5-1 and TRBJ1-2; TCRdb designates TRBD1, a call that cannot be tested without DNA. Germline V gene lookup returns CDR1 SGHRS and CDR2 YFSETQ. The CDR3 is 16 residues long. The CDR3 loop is CASSHGTGSYNYGYTF.

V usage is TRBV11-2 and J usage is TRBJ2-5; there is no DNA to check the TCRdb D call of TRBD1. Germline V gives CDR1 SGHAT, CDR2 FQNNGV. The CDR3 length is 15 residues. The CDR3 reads CASSIPGQGEETQYF.

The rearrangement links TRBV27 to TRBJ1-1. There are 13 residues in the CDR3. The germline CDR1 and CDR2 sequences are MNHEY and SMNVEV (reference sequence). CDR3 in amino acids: CASSLSARAEAFF.

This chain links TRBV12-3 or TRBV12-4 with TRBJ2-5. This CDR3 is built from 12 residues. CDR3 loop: CASSYIAETQYF.

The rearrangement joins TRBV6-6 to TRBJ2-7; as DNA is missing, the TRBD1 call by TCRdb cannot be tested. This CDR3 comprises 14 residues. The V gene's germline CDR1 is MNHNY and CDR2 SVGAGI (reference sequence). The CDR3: CASSYGTGAYEQYF.

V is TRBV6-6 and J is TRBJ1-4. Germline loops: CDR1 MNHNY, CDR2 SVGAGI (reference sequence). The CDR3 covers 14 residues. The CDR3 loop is CASKETATNEKLFF.

The CDR3 sequence: CASSLAGSGVHGYTF. V usage is TRBV5-6 and J usage is TRBJ1-2; no DNA is available, so the TRBD1 call from TCRdb remains unchecked. Germline lookup yields CDR1 SGHDT and CDR2 YYEEEE. The CDR3 is made up of 15 amino acids.

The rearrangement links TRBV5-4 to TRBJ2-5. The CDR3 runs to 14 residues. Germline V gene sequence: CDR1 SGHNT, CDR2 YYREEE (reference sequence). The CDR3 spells CASSLMGMGETQYF.